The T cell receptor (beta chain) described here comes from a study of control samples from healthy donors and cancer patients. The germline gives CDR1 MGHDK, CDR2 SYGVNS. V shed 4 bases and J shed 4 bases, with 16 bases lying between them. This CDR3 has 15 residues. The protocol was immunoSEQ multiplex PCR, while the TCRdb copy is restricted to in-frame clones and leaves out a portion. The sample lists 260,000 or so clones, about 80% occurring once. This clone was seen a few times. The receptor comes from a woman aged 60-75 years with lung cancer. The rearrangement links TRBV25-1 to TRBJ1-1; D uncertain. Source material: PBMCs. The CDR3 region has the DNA TGTGCCAGCAGTGGTTCCCTCCGGACCGGCACTGAAGCTTTCTTT. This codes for CASSGSLRTGTEAFF. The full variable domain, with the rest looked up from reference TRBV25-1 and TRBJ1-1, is EADIYQTPRYLVIGTGKKITLECSQTMGHDKMYWYQQDPGMELHLIHYSYGVNSTEKGDLSSESTVSRIRTEHFPLTLESARPSHTSQYLCASSGSLRTGTEAFFGQGTRLTVV.